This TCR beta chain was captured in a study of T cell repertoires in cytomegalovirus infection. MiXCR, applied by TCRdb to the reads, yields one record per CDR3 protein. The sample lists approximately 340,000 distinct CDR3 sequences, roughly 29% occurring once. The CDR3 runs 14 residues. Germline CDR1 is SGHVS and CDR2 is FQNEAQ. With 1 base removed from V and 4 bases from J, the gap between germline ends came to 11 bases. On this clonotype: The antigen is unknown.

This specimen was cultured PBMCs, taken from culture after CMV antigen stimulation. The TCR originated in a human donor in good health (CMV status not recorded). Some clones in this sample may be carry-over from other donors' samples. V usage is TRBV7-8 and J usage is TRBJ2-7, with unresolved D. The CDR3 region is CASSLEVGVYEQYF. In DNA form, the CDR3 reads TGTGCCAGCAGCTTAGAAGTTGGGGTATACGAGCAGTACTTC.